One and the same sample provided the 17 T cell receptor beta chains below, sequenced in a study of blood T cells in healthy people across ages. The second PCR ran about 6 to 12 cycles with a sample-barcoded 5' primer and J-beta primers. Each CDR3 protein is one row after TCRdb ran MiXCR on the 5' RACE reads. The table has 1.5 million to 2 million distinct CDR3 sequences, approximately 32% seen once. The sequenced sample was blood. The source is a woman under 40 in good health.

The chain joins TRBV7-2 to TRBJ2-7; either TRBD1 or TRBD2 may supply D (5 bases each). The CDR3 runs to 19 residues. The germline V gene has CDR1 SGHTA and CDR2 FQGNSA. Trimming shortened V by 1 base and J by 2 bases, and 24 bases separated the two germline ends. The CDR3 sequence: CASSLVAFLRDVLAYEQYF. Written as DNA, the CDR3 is TGTGCCAGCAGCTTAGTTGCTTTCCTTCGGGACGTGTTGGCCTACGAGCAGTACTTC.

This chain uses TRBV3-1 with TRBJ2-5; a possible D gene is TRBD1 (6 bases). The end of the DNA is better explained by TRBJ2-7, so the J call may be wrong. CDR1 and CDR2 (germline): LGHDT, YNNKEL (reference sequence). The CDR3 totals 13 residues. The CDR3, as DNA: TGTGCCAGCAGCCAGTCAGGGGACACCGAGCAGTACTTC. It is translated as CASSQSGDTEQYF.

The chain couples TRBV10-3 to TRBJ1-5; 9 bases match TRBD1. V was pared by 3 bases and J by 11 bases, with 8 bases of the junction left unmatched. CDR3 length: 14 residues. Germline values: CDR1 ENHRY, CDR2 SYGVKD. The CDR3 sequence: CAISEDRGTPSQHF. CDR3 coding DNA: TGTGCCATCAGTGAAGACAGGGGGACCCCCTCCCAGCATTTT.

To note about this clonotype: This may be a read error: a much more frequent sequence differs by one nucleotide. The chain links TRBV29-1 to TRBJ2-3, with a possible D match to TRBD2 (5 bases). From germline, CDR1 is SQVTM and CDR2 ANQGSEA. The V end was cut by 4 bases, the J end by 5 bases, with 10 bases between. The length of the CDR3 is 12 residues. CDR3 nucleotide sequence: TGCAGCGTTGCTGTAGGAGGAGATACGCAGTATTTT. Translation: CSVAVGGDTQYF.

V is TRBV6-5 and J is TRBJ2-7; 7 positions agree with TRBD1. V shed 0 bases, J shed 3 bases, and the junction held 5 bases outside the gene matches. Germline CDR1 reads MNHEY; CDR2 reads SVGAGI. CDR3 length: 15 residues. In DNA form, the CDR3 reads TGTGCCAGCAGTTACTCGGGGGACAGAGACTACGAGCAGTACTTC. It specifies CASSYSGDRDYEQYF.

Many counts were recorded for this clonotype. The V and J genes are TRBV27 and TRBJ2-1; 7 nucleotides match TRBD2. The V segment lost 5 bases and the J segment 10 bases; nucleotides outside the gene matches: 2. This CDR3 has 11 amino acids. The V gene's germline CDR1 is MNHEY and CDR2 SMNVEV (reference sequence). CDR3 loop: CASSGGGEQFF. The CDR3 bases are TGTGCCAGCAGTGGGGGAGGGGAGCAGTTCTTC.

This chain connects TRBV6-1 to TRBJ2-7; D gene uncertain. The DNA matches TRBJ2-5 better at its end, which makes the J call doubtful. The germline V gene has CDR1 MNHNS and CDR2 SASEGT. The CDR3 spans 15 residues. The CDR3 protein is CASSEGLGSGETQYF. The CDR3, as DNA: TGTGCCAGCAGTGAAGGCTTAGGGTCCGGGGAGACCCAGTACTTC.

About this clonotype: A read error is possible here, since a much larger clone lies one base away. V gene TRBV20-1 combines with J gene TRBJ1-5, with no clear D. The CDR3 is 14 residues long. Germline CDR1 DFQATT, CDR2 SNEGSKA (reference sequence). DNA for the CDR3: TGCAGTACTAGGAAGTTTCAGAGCAATCAGCCCCAGCATTTT. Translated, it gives CSTRKFQSNQPQHF.

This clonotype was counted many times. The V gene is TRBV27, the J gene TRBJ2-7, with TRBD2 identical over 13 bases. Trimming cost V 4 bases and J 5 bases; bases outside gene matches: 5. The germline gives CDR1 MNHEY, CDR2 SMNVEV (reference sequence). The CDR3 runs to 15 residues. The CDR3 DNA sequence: TGTGCCAGCAGTTCCGGGACTAGCGGGACAAACGAGCAGTACTTC. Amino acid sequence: CASSSGTSGTNEQYF.

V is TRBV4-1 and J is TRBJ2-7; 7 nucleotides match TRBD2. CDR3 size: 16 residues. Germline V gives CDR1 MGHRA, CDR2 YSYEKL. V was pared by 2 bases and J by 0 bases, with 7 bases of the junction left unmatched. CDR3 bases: TGCGCCAGCAGCCAAACCAGCGGGGCGCGCTCCTACGAGCAGTACTTC. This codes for CASSQTSGARSYEQYF.

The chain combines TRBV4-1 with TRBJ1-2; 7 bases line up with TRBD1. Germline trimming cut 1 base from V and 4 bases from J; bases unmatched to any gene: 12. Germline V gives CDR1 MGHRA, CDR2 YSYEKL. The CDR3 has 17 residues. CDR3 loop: CASSQGHRGLSSYGYTF. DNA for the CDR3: TGCGCCAGCAGCCAAGGGCATAGGGGGCTTTCCTCCTATGGCTACACCTTC.

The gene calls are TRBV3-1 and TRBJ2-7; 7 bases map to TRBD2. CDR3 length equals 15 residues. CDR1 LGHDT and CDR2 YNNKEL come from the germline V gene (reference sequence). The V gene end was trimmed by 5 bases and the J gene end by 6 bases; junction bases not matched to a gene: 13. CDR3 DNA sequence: TGTGCCAGCAGCGAAGCCTGGCGGGAGTCGGGCGAGCAGTACTTC. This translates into CASSEAWRESGEQYF.

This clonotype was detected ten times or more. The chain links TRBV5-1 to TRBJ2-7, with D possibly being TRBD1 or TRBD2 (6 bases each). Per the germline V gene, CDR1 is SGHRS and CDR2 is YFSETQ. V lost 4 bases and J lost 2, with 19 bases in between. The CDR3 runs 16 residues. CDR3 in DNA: TGCGCCAGCAGCGGAGGAGGGGGAAGCCAAGCCTACGAGCAGTACTTC. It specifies CASSGGGGSQAYEQYF.

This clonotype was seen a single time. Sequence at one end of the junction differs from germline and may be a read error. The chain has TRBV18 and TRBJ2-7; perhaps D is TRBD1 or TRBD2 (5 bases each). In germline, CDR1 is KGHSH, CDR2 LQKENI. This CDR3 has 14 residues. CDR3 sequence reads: CASSPGGSGYEQCF. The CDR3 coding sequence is TGTGCCAGCTCACCAGGGGGATCGGGGTACGAGCAGTGCTTC.

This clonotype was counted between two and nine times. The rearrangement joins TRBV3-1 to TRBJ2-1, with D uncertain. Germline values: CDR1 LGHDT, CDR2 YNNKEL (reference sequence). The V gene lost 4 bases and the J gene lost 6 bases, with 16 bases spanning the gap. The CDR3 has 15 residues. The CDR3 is CASSPLTVSINEQFF. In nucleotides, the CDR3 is TGTGCCAGCAGCCCCCTAACGGTGAGCATCAATGAGCAGTTCTTC.

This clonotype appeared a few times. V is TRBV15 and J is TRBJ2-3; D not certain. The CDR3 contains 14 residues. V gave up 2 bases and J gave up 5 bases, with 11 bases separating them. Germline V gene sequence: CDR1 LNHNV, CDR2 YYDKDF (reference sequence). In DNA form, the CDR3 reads TGTGCCACCAGCAGAATTCCCGGTGGAGATACGCAGTATTTT. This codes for CATSRIPGGDTQYF.

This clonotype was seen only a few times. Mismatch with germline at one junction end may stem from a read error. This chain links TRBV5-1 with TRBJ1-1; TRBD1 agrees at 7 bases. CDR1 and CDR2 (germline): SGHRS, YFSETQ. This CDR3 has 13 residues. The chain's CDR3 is CASSLDRATEAFF. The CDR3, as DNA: TGTGCCAGCAGCCTAGACAGGGCCACTGAAGCTTTCTTT.